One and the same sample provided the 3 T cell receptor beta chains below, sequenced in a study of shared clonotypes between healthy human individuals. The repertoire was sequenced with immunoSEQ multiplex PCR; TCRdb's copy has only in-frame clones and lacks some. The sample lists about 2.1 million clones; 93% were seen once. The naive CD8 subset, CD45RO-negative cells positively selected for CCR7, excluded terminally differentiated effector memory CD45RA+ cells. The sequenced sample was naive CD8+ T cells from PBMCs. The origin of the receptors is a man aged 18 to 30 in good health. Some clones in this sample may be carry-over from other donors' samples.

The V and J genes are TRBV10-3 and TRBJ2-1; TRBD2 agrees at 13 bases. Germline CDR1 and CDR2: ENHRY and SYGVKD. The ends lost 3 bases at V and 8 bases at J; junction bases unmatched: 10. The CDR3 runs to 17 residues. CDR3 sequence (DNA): TGTGCCATCAGTGACCCCGGACTAGCGGGAGAGTACGATGAGCAGTTCTTC. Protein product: CAISDPGLAGEYDEQFF.

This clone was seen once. The CDR3 loop reads CASSFSLAGTVSYNEQFF. The CDR3 nucleotides are TGTGCCAGCAGTTTTTCGCTAGCGGGGACTGTCTCCTACAATGAGCAGTTCTTC. The genes are TRBV27 and TRBJ2-1, with 9 bases identical to TRBD2. The CDR3 has 18 amino acids. The V gene end was trimmed by 3 bases and the J gene end by 0 bases; junction bases not matched to a gene: 9. Germline V gene lookup returns CDR1 MNHEY and CDR2 SMNVEV (reference sequence).

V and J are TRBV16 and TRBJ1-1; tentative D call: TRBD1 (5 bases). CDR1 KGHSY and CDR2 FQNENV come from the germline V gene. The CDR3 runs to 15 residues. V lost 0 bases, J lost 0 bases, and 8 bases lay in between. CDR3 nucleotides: TGTGCCAGCAGCCAATCAAGACAGTTGAACACTGAAGCTTTCTTT. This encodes CASSQSRQLNTEAFF.